These 25 T cell receptor beta chains were all obtained from the same sample, sequenced in a study of tumor-infiltrating lymphocytes in primary liver carcinoma. The template, approximately 500 ng total RNA, yielded TCR beta cDNA made with a constant-region primer. Libraries for TCR beta were built through three nested multiplex PCR rounds, which together made up a slightly modified ARM-PCR procedure. The first two PCR rounds used TRBV1-TRBV30 primers with a Cbeta primer, approximately 10 cycles each. Each CDR3 protein is one row after TCRdb ran MiXCR on the multiplex PCR reads. The top ten clones hold approximately 6.6% of a sample with 190,000 or so distinct CDR3 sequences, less than 65% of them seen once. The authors took blood RNA from unsorted whole blood and also extracted germline DNA. Sequencing was performed on peripheral blood. These receptors were obtained from a woman aged 60 to 75 with primary liver carcinoma and hepatitis B virus infection.

As concerns this clonotype: Just one base apart from a much larger clone, this may be a read error. The chain couples TRBV5-5 to TRBJ2-5; D is unclear. The CDR3 totals 14 residues. Germline V CDR1 and CDR2: SGHKS, YYEKEE (reference sequence). DNA of the CDR3: TGTGTCAGCAGCTTGGATCCCAGCAAAGAGACCCAGTACTTC. It specifies CVSSLDPSKETQYF. Full variable domain (outside the CDR3, taken from reference TRBV5-5 and TRBJ2-5): DAGVTQSPTHLIKTRGQQVTLRCSPISGHKSVSWYQQVLGQGPQFIFQYYEKEERGRGNFPDRFSARQFPNYSSELNVNALLLGDSALYLCVSSLDPSKETQYFGPGTRLLVL.

The chain combines TRBV5-1 with TRBJ1-1; unclear D gene. The CDR3 is made up of 13 amino acids. In germline, CDR1 is SGHRS, CDR2 YFSETQ. The V end lost 5 bases, the J end lost 1 base, and 9 bases lay between the germline ends. Here the CDR3 reads CASRRQPNTEAFF. CDR3 nucleotides: TGCGCCAGCAGGAGGCAGCCGAACACTGAAGCTTTCTTT.

For this clonotype: A much larger clone is a single base away; this may be a read error. The V and J genes are TRBV6-1 and TRBJ2-1; 12 nucleotides line up with TRBD1. The V gene end was trimmed by 8 bases and the J gene end by 8 bases; junction bases not matched to a gene: 10. This CDR3 is 15 amino acids long. Germline values: CDR1 MNHNS, CDR2 SASEGT. Here the CDR3 reads CASRNPGQGAYEQFF. CDR3 DNA: TGTGCCAGCCGAAATCCGGGACAGGGGGCGTATGAGCAGTTCTTC.

The table lists this clonotype with a few counts. V gene TRBV7-9 combines with J gene TRBJ2-3; D is uncertain. The germline V gene has CDR1 SEHNR and CDR2 FQNEAQ (reference sequence). The V end was cut by 10 bases, the J end by 4 bases, with 12 bases between. CDR3 length: 12 residues. The CDR3, as DNA: TGTGCCACCCTACCCGAGGCAGATACGCAGTATTTT. As protein: CATLPEADTQYF.

There are a few counts of this clonotype. This may be a read error, as it is one base from a much larger clone. The J gene is TRBJ2-1, the V gene TRBV4-2; D unclear. CDR1 is LGHNA, CDR2 YNFKEQ, per germline. This CDR3 contains 14 residues. The CDR3 here is CASGQSRYVYEQFF. CDR3 DNA: TGTGCCAGCGGCCAAAGTAGGTATGTCTATGAGCAGTTCTTC.

In the case of this clonotype: One junction end does not reproduce the germline sequence, and a read error may be involved. The gene calls are TRBV4-2 and TRBJ2-2; TRBD2 matches 7 bases. This CDR3 has 17 amino acids. The V gene's germline CDR1 is LGHNA and CDR2 YNFKEQ. The CDR3 reads CASSQVGSGKDTVELFF. As DNA, the CDR3 is TGTGCCAGCAGCCAAGTTGGGAGCGGGAAAGACACCGTGGAGCTGTTTTTT.

Worth noting for this clonotype: A much larger clone is a single base away; this may be a read error. The chain joins TRBV14 to TRBJ2-7; 9 bases line up with TRBD1. V lost 0 bases, J lost 1 base, and 13 bases stayed unmatched. The CDR3 spans 19 residues. Germline V CDR1 and CDR2: SGHDN, FVKESK. CDR3 sequence reads: CASSQDPTGIDRGSYEQYF. The CDR3 DNA is TGTGCCAGCAGCCAAGATCCGACCGGCATCGACAGGGGGTCCTACGAGCAGTACTTC.

Comments on this clonotype: Relative to the germline gene, one junction end is altered; a read error may explain this. The rearrangement links TRBV5-6 to TRBJ2-7; 8 bases agree with TRBD2. The CDR3 is 17 amino acids. Per the germline V gene, CDR1 is SGHDT and CDR2 is YYEEEE. The chain's CDR3 is CASSPFRAGEGTYEQYF. Written as DNA, the CDR3 is TGTGCCAGCAGCCCCTTTAGAGCGGGAGAGGGTACCTACGAGCAATACTTC.

J is TRBJ1-3 and V is TRBV7-9; weak D call: TRBD1 (5 bases). V was trimmed by 7 bases and J by 4 bases, leaving 11 bases between them. The CDR3 is made up of 13 amino acids. The germline V gene has CDR1 SEHNR and CDR2 FQNEAQ (reference sequence). In DNA, the CDR3 is TGTGCCAGCAACCCCCGGACAGGAAACACCATATATTTT. This encodes CASNPRTGNTIYF. Filled out from reference TRBV7-9 and TRBJ1-3, the complete variable domain reads DTGVSQNPRHKITKRGQNVTFRCDPISEHNRLYWYRQTLGQGPEFLTYFQNEAQLEKSRLLSDRFSAERPKGSFSTLEIQRTEQGDSAMYLCASNPRTGNTIYFGEGSWLTVV.

The table lists this clonotype with many counts. The chain has TRBV12-3 or TRBV12-4 and TRBJ2-5, with D tentatively TRBD1 or TRBD2 (5 bases each). Trimming cost V 1 base and J 6 bases, with 12 bases left between them. The CDR3 totals 14 residues. The CDR3 DNA reads as TGTGCCAGCAGTTTAGGGGGACCCCCCCAGACCCAGTACTTC. Translated: CASSLGGPPQTQYF.

This clonotype was detected only once. This clone may be a read error of a much larger clone one base away. V and J are TRBV6-5 and TRBJ2-2; 7 bases align to TRBD2. Germline CDR1 and CDR2: MNHEY and SVGAGI. V shed 3 bases, J shed 7 bases, and the junction held 5 bases outside the gene matches. The CDR3 runs 14 residues. In DNA, the CDR3 is TGTGCCAGCAGTTATGGGACTATCATCGGGGAGCTGTTTTTT. Amino acid sequence: CASSYGTIIGELFF.

This clonotype was counted ten times or more. The chain carries TRBV6-1 and TRBJ1-5; 9 positions match TRBD1. Germline V gene data show CDR1 as MNHNS and CDR2 as SASEGT. This CDR3 has 18 residues. After removal of 2 bases from V and 2 bases from J, the junction contained 10 bases not matched to a gene. Here the CDR3 DNA reads TGTGCCAGCAGTGAAAGACCTCCCGGGACAGGGCGCAATCAGCCCCAGCATTTT. Protein sequence: CASSERPPGTGRNQPQHF.

This clonotype was observed a few times. The rearrangement uses TRBV5-4 and TRBJ1-2; tentative D call: TRBD1 (6 bases). V was clipped by 3 bases and J by 2 bases, with 14 bases between them. Germline-derived CDR1 and CDR2 are SGHNT and YYREEE (reference sequence). The CDR3 contains 15 residues. CDR3 bases: TGTGCCAGCAGCTCTGGACAGTCCCCCAACTATGGCTACACCTTC. Its translation is CASSSGQSPNYGYTF. Combining the CDR3 with reference TRBV5-4 and TRBJ1-2 gives the whole variable domain ETGVTQSPTHLIKTRGQQVTLRCSSQSGHNTVSWYQQALGQGPQFIFQYYREEENGRGNFPPRFSGLQFPNYSSELNVNALELDDSALYLCASSSGQSPNYGYTFGSGTRLTVV.

A remark on this clonotype: A much larger clone lies a single base off, so this may be a read error. The V call is TRBV12-3 or TRBV12-4, the J call TRBJ2-3, with TRBD2 as a possible D gene (6 bases). This CDR3 contains 15 residues. Trimming shortened V by 6 bases and J by 3 bases, and 16 bases separated the two germline ends. The chain's CDR3 is CASSLGGIGTDTQYF. The DNA for the CDR3 is TGTGCCAGCAGCCTGGGCGGGATTGGGACAGATACGCAGTATTTT.

The sample holds a few counts of this clonotype. The chain recombines TRBV29-1 with TRBJ2-1; tentative D call: TRBD2 (5 bases). Germline CDR1 SQVTM, CDR2 ANQGSEA. The germline V and J ends were trimmed by 4 bases and 0 bases, with 13 bases remaining between them. The CDR3 covers 15 residues. This CDR3 reads CSVVGVVGSYNEQFF. The CDR3 DNA sequence: TGCAGCGTTGTGGGAGTCGTGGGCTCCTACAATGAGCAGTTCTTC.

With regard to this clonotype: The conserved phenylalanine or tryptophan normally closing the CDR3 is absent here, so this likely arose from a read error. For the CDR3, the DNA is TGTGCCAGCGGCTTAGCCCCAGAAGACTCCTACGAGCAGTACTCC. Protein product: CASGLAPEDSYEQYS. The chain carries TRBV11-2 and TRBJ2-7, with D hard to call. This CDR3 is built from 15 residues. Germline CDR1 is SGHAT and CDR2 is FQNNGV.

Comment on this clonotype: A much bigger clone sits one base away, suggesting this may be a read error. The chain carries TRBV6-5 and TRBJ2-7; 8 positions agree with TRBD2. Germline V gene sequence: CDR1 MNHEY, CDR2 SVGAGI. This CDR3 comprises 13 residues. This CDR3 is CTSSYGGAYEQYF. The CDR3 DNA reads TGTACCAGCAGTTACGGGGGGGCCTACGAGCAGTACTTC.

The rearrangement joins TRBV12-3 or TRBV12-4 to TRBJ2-1; 12 nucleotides line up with TRBD2. The CDR3 is 15 amino acids. Trimming at V came to 5 bases and at J to 6 bases, leaving 5 bases not matched to a gene. CDR3 residues: CASSRASGRANEQFF. As DNA, the CDR3 is TGTGCCAGCAGTCGAGCTAGCGGGAGGGCCAATGAGCAGTTCTTC.

J is TRBJ2-7 and V is TRBV11-2; D might be TRBD2 (6 bases). Trimming cost V 3 bases and J 7 bases, with 19 bases left between them. Germline CDR1 SGHAT, CDR2 FQNNGV. This CDR3 spans 15 amino acids. CDR3 DNA: TGTGCCAGCAGCTTCACCCGAGGCGGGATCTTGGAGCAGTACTTC. This encodes CASSFTRGGILEQYF.

The chain employs TRBV29-1 and TRBJ2-3; a possible D gene is TRBD2 (7 bases). The germline gives CDR1 SQVTM, CDR2 ANQGSEA. Trimming shortened V by 6 bases and J by 0 bases, and 13 bases separated the two germline ends. The CDR3 sequence is 14 residues long. CDR3 in amino acids: CSVHKGGSTDTQYF. DNA for the CDR3: TGCAGCGTGCACAAGGGGGGGAGCACAGATACGCAGTATTTT.

This clonotype has a handful of counts. Given a much more abundant clone one base away, this may be a read error. The chain carries TRBV12-3 or TRBV12-4 and TRBJ1-1; D gene unclear. There are 12 residues in the CDR3. V lost 4 bases and J 5 bases, leaving 8 bases between the germline ends. CDR3 residues: CASSSRRTEAFF. As DNA, the CDR3 is TGTGCCAGCAGTTCACGTCGGACTGAAGCTTTCTTT.

To note about this clonotype: A much larger clone differs from this one at a single base, so this may be a read error. This chain joins TRBV6-1 and TRBJ2-7, with D possibly being TRBD1 or TRBD2 (5 bases each). Germline CDR1 and CDR2: MNHNS and SASEGT. The CDR3 is made up of 16 amino acids. Here the CDR3 DNA reads TGTGTCAGCAGTAAGAACAGGACTCCCGAGGGGTACGAGCAGTACTTC. Residues: CVSSKNRTPEGYEQYF.

J is TRBJ2-5 and V is TRBV2, with TRBD2 matching over 8 bases. The CDR3 spans 14 residues. V trimming: 7 bases; J trimming: 3 bases; junction bases outside the gene matches: 7. The germline CDR1 and CDR2 sequences are SNHLY and FYNNEI. CDR3 sequence (DNA): TGTGCCAGCAAAGGGGATAGCGGGAAAGAGACCCAGTACTTC. Encoded protein: CASKGDSGKETQYF. The full variable domain, in which reference TRBV2 and TRBJ2-5 provide the parts outside the CDR3, is EPEVTQTPSHQVTQMGQEVILRCVPISNHLYFYWYRQILGQKVEFLVSFYNNEISEKSEIFDDQFSVERPDGSNFTLKIRSTKLEDSAMYFCASKGDSGKETQYFGPGTRLLVL.

Notes on this clonotype: One end of the junction is discordant with germline, which a read error may explain. The chain combines TRBV11-2 with TRBJ2-3; D ambiguous. The germline CDR1 and CDR2 sequences are SGHAT and FQNNGV. This CDR3 has 13 residues. CDR3 nucleotides: TGTGCCAGCAGCTTAGATTTGACGGATACACAGTATTTT. Translation gives CASSLDLTDTQYF.

CDR3 residues: CASSEVAGEQPQHF. DNA for the CDR3: TGTGCCAGCAGTGAAGTTGCAGGGGAGCAGCCCCAGCATTTT. V is TRBV6-1 and J is TRBJ1-5; weak D call: TRBD1 (6 bases). Germline CDR1 is MNHNS and CDR2 is SASEGT. V lost 1 base and J 7 bases, leaving 11 bases between the germline ends. This CDR3 is built from 14 residues.